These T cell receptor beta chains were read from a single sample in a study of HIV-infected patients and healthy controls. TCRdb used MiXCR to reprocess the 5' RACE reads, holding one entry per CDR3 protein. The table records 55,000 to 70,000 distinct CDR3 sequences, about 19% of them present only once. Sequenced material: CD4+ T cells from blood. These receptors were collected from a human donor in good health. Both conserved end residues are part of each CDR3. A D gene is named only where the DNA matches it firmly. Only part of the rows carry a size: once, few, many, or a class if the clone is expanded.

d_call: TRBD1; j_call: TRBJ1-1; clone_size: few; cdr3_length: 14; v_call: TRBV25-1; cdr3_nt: TGTGCCAGCAGTGAATGGAGGGACAGGGCTGAAGCTTTCTTT; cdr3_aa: CASSEWRDRAEAFF
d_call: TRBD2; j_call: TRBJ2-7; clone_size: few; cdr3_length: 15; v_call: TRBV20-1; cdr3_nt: TGCAGTGCTAGTCCTCCTAGCGGGAGGGCCAACGAGCAGTACTTC; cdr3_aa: CSASPPSGRANEQYF
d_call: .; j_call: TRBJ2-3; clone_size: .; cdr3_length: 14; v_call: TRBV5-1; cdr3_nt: TGCGCCAGCAGCTTGGCCGCAACTACAGATACGCAGTATTTT; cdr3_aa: CASSLAATTDTQYF
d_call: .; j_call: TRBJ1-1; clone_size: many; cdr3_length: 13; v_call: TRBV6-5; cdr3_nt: TGTGCCAGCACCCCCCGAGGGGGGACTGAAGCTTTCTTT; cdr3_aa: CASTPRGGTEAFF
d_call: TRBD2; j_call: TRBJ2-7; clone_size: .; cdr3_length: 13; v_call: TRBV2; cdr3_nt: TGTGCCAGTCAGCGGGAGGCCTCCTACGAGCAGTACTTC; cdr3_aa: CASQREASYEQYF
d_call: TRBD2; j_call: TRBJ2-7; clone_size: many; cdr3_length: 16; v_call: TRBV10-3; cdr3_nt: TGTGCCGTCGCTGATGGTGTTAGCGGGAGGGCGGACGAGCAGTACTTC; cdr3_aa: CAVADGVSGRADEQYF
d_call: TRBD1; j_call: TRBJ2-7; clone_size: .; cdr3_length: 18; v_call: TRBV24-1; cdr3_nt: TGTGCCACCAGTGATTTACTACAGGGGGCGCGGGCATCCTACGAGCAGTACTTC; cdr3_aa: CATSDLLQGARASYEQYF
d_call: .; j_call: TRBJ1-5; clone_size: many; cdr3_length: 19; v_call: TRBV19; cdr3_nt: TGTGCCAGTAGTATGGGACAATTCGAACTCCTCATTAATTCTCAGCCCCAGCATTTT; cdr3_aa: CASSMGQFELLINSQPQHF
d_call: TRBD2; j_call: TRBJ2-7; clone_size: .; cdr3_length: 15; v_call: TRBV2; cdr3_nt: TGTGCCAGCAGTGGTGAGCTAGCGGGAGTGAGTGAGCAGTACTTC; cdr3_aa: CASSGELAGVSEQYF
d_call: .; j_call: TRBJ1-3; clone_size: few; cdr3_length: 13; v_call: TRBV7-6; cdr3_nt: TGTGCCAGCGGCCCCCCCTTCGGAAACACCATATATTTT; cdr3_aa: CASGPPFGNTIYF
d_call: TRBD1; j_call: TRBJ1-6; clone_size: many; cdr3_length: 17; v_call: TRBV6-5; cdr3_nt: TGTGCCAGCAGTTACTTCTTGGGACAGGGCGATAATTCACCCCTCCACTTT; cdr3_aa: CASSYFLGQGDNSPLHF
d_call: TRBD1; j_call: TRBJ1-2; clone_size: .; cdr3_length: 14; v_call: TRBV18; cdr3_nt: TGTGCCAGCTCACCCGCACAGGGGGCGGATGGCTACACCTTC; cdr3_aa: CASSPAQGADGYTF
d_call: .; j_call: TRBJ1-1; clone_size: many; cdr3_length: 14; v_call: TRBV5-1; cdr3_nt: TGCGCCAGCGAATCAGGCAGCCAGAACACTGAAGCTTTCTTT; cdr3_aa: CASESGSQNTEAFF
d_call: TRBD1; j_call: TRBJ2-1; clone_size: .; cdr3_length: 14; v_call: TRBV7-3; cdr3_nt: TGTGCCAGCAGCCGACAGGGGGGAGGCAATGAGCAGTTCTTC; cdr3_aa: CASSRQGGGNEQFF
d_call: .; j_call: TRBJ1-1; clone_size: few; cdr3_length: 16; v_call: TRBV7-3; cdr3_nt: TGTGCCAGCAGCTCCTACGCCGGGGGGATACACACTGAAGCTTTCTTT; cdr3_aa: CASSSYAGGIHTEAFF
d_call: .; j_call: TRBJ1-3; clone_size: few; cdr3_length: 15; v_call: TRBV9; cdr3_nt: TGTGCCAGCAGCGTAGAAGAAGGGGTGAGCAACACCATATATTTT; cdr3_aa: CASSVEEGVSNTIYF
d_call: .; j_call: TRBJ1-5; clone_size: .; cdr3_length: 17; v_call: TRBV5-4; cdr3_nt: TGTGCCAGCAGCTTGCGCCGACGGCATATAGCAATCCAGCCCCAGCATTTT; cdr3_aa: CASSLRRRHIAIQPQHF
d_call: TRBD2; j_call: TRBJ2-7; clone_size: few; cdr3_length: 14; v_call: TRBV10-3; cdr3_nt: TGTGCCATCACGGCTAGCGGGAGGGCCTACGAGCAGTACTTC; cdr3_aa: CAITASGRAYEQYF
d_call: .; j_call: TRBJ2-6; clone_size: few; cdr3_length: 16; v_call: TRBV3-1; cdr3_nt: TGTGCCAGCAGCCACGGTTGGAACTCTGGGGCCAACGTCCTGACTTTC; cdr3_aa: CASSHGWNSGANVLTF
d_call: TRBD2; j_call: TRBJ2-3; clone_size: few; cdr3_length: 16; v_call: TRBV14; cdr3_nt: TGTGCCAGCAGCCGCTGGGCTAGCGGGGGCACAGATACGCAGTATTTT; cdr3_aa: CASSRWASGGTDTQYF
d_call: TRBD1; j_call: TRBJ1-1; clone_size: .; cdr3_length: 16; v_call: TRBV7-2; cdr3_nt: TGTGCCAGCAGCTTAGTAGGACAGGGTTTCTTTACTGAAGCTTTCTTT; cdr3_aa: CASSLVGQGFFTEAFF
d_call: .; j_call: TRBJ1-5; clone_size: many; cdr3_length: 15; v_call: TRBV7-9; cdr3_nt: TGTGCCAGCAGCGCGTCGGGGGCAAGCAATCAGCCCCAGCATTTT; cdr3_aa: CASSASGASNQPQHF
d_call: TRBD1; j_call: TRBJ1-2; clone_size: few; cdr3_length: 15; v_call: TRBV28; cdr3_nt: TGTGCCAGCAGTGCCGCGGGACAGGGGGCGCGAGGCTACACCTTC; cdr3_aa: CASSAAGQGARGYTF
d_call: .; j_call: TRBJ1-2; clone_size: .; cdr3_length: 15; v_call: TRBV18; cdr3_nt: TGTGCCAGCTCACAGGGAAAGACTGTGTTTTATGGCTACACCTTC; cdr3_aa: CASSQGKTVFYGYTF
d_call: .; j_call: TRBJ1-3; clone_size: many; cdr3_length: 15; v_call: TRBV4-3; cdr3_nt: TGCGCCAGCAGCCGAACAGGGATCTCTGGAAACACCATATATTTT; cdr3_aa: CASSRTGISGNTIYF
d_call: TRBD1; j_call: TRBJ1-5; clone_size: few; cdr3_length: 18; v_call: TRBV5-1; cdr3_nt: TGCGCCAGCAGCTTGGCCCCAAGCGGGGACAGGAGAGATCAGCCCCAGCATTTT; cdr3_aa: CASSLAPSGDRRDQPQHF
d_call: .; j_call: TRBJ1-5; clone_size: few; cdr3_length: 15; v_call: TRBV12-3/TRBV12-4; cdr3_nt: TGTGCCAGCAGTTTTTCTGGGGGGATCAATCAGCCCCAGCATTTT; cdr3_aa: CASSFSGGINQPQHF
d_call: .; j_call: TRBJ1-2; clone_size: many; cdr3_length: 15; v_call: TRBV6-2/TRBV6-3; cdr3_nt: TGTGCCAGCAGTTACGCCGTGGCAGGCCTCTATGGCTACACCTTC; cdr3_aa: CASSYAVAGLYGYTF
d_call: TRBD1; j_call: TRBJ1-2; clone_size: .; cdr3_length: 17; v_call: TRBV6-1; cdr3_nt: TGTGCCAGCAGTCCCGGGACAGGGGGCTATCTGGCGTATGGCTACACCTTC; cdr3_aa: CASSPGTGGYLAYGYTF